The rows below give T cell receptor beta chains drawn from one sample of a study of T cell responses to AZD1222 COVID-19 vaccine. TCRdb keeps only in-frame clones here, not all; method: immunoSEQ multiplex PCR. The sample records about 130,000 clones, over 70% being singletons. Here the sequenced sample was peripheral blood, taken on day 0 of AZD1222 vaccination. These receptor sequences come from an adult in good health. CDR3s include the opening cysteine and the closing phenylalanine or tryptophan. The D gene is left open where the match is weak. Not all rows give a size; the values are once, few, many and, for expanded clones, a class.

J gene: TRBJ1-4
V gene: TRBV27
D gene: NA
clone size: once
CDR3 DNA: TGTGCCAGCAGAGGAGGGGTTGATGAAAAACTGTTTTTT
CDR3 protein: CASRGGVDEKLFF

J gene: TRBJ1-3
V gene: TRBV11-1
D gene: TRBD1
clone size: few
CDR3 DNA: TGTGCCAGCAGCCGGGACAGGGCCGAGGGCACCATATATTTT
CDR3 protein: CASSRDRAEGTIYF

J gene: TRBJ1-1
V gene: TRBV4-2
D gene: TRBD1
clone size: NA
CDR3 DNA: TGTGCCAGCAGACAGGGGGCGAACACTGAAGCTTTCTTT
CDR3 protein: CASRQGANTEAFF

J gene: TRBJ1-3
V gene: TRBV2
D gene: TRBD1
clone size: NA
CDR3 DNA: TGTGCCAGTACCGGGACAGGGGGTGTCTCTGGAAACACCATATATTTT
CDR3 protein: CASTGTGGVSGNTIYF

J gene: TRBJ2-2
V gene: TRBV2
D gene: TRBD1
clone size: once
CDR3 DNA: TGTGCCAGCAGCGGGGACAGTCGGAAGAACACCGGGGAGCTGTTTTTT
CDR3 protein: CASSGDSRKNTGELFF

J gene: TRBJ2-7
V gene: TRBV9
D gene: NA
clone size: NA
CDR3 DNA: TGTGCCAGCAGCCATCTTCTCTACGAGCAGTACTTC
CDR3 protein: CASSHLLYEQYF

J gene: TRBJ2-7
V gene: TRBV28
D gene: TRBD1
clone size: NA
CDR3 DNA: TGTGCCAGCAGTTTGTTTACAGGGGGCATTGGGGAGCAGTACTTC
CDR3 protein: CASSLFTGGIGEQYF

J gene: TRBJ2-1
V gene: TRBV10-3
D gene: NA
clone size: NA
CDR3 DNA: TGTGCCATTAACCCCGGAGGTAGCGGCTCCTACAATGAGCAGTTCTTC
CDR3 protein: CAINPGGSGSYNEQFF

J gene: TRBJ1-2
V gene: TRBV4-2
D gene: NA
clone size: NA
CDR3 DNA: TGTGCCAGCAGCCAAGAGGCAGGGCTTCACTATGGCTACACCTTC
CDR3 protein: CASSQEAGLHYGYTF

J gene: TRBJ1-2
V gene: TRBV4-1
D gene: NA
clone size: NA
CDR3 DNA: TGCGCCAGCAGCCCGACGGCGGGGTATGGCTACACCTTC
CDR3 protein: CASSPTAGYGYTF

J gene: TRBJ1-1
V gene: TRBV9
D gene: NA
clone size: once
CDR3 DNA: TGTGCCAGCGGGAACGAAGACGGAGAAGCTTTCTTT
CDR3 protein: CASGNEDGEAFF

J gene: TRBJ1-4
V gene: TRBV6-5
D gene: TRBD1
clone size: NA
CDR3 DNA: TGTGCCAGCAGTTCGGGACAGGGTGTCGAAAAACTGTTTTTT
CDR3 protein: CASSSGQGVEKLFF

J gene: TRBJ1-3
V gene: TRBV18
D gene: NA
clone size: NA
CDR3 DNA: TGTGCCAGCTCACCAATCCAGTATTCTGGAAACACCATATATTTT
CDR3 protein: CASSPIQYSGNTIYF

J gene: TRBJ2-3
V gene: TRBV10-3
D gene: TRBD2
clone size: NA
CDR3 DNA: TGTGCCATCAGTGTAACGGCGGGAGGCTCAGATACGCAGTATTTT
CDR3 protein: CAISVTAGGSDTQYF

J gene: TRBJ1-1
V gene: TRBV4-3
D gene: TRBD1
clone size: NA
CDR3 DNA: TGCGCCAGCAGCACGGGACAGGGGGACACTGAAGCTTTCTTT
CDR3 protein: CASSTGQGDTEAFF

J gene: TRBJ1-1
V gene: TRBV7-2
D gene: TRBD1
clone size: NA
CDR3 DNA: TGTGCCAGCAGCTTAGCATCGACAGGGGGCACTGAAGCTTTCTTT
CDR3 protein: CASSLASTGGTEAFF

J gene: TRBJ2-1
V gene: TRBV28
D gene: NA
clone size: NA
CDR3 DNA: TGTGCCAGCAGTAGAAGGGGGGAGCAGTTCTTC
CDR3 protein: CASSRRGEQFF

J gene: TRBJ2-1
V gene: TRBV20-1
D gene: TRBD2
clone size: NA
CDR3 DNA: TGCAGTGCTAGTGGTCTAGCGGGAGGCGTACATGAGCAGTTCTTC
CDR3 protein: CSASGLAGGVHEQFF

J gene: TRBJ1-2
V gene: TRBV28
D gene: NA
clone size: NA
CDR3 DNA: TGTGCCAGCAGTTCCCGGGCCCGGGAGGACTATGGCTACACCTTC
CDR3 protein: CASSSRAREDYGYTF

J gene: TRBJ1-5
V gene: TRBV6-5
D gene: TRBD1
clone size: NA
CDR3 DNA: TGTGCCAGCGTCGGACAGGGAAAGAATCAGCCCCAGCATTTT
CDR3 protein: CASVGQGKNQPQHF

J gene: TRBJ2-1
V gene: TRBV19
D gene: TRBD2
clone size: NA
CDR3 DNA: TGTGCCAGTAGTATAGGGCTAGCGGGAGCCAATGAGCAGTTCTTC
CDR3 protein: CASSIGLAGANEQFF

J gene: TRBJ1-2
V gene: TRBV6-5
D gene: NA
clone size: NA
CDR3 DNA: TGTGCCAGCAGTCCTTCGGGACCCCTCTATGGCTACACCTTC
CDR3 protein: CASSPSGPLYGYTF